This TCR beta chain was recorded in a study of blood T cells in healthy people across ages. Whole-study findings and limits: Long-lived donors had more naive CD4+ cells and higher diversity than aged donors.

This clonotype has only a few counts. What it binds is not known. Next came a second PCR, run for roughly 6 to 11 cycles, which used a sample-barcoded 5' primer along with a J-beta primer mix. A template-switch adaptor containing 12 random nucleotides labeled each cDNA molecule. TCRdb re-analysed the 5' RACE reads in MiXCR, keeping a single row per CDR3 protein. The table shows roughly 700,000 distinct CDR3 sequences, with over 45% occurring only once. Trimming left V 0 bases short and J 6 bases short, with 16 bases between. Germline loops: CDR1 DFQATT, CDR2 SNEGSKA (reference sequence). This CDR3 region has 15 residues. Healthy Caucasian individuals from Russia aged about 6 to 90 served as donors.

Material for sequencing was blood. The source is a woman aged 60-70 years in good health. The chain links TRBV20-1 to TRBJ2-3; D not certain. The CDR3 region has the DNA TGCAGTGCTAGAGATATGGCCATACGAGTGGATACGCAGTATTTT. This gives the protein CSARDMAIRVDTQYF.